A selection of T cell receptor beta chains follows, all from one sample in a study of blood T cell repertoires in COVID-19. TCRdb keeps only in-frame clones here, not all; method: immunoSEQ multiplex PCR. The sample lists hundreds of thousands of clones; roughly 90% were seen once. The sample consisted of peripheral blood. The receptor set was obtained from a woman aged 30 to 39 with active or convalescent COVID-19. The CDR3 runs from the conserved cysteine through the conserved F or W. The order of the fields is V gene, clone size, J gene, CDR3 length, D gene, CDR3 protein, CDR3 DNA. D genes are given only for firm matches. The size entry is marked missing in some rows and otherwise reads once, few, many or a size class.

>TRBV29-1|NA|TRBJ2-1|14|TRBD2
CSVVTSGLYNEQFF
TGCAGCGTTGTGACTAGCGGGCTTTACAATGAGCAGTTCTTC
>TRBV15|NA|TRBJ1-2|16|NA
CATSTPVDNANYGYTF
TGTGCCACCAGCACCCCAGTCGACAACGCTAACTATGGCTACACCTTC
>TRBV7-5|NA|TRBJ1-4|15|NA
CVRSQRRDRVDKLFF
TGTGTCAGAAGCCAAAGGAGGGACAGGGTAGACAAACTGTTTTTT
>TRBV5-1|NA|TRBJ2-3|15|TRBD1
CASSQPGQGADTQYF
TGCGCCAGCAGCCAACCGGGACAGGGGGCAGATACGCAGTATTTT
>TRBV2|NA|TRBJ2-7|16|TRBD1
CASSLDRGLPSYEQYF
TGTGCCAGCAGTCTAGACAGGGGGCTACCCTCCTACGAGCAGTACTTC
>TRBV7-9|NA|TRBJ2-3|15|NA
CASSFTGTITDTQYF
TGTGCCAGCAGCTTTACCGGGACAATCACAGATACGCAGTATTTT
>TRBV7-9|NA|TRBJ2-7|15|TRBD1
CASSIAGTASYEQYF
TGTGCCAGCAGCATCGCCGGGACAGCATCCTACGAGCAGTACTTC
>TRBV6-5|NA|TRBJ1-4|12|NA
CASREGFGKLFF
TGTGCCAGCAGGGAGGGGTTTGGAAAACTGTTTTTT
>TRBV5-1|NA|TRBJ2-7|15|NA
CASSLAWGDRDEQYF
TGCGCCAGCAGCTTGGCCTGGGGGGACCGGGACGAGCAGTACTTC
>TRBV11-2|NA|TRBJ2-3|15|NA
CASSLKGGAADTQYF
TGTGCCAGCAGCCTGAAGGGGGGGGCAGCAGATACGCAGTATTTT
>TRBV4-1|once|TRBJ1-4|15|NA
CASSQDGGTNEKLFF
TGCGCCAGCAGCCAAGATGGGGGGACTAATGAAAAACTGTTTTTT
>TRBV10-3|NA|TRBJ2-3|15|NA
CAISDSGPSTDTQYF
TGTGCCATCAGTGATTCGGGTCCTAGCACAGATACGCAGTATTTT
>TRBV19|NA|TRBJ1-5|14|TRBD1
CASSQDRANQPQHF
TGTGCCAGTAGCCAGGACAGGGCAAATCAGCCCCAGCATTTT
>TRBV27|NA|TRBJ1-3|16|TRBD1
CASMSWTGSSGNTIYF
TGTGCCAGCATGTCATGGACAGGGAGCTCTGGAAACACCATATATTTT
>TRBV4-1|NA|TRBJ2-1|15|TRBD2
CASSYGAGEGNEQFF
TGCGCCAGCAGCTACGGAGCGGGAGAGGGTAATGAGCAGTTCTTC
>TRBV7-7|once|TRBJ1-3|16|NA
CASSLELPGNGNTIYF
TGTGCCAGCAGCTTAGAGCTCCCTGGTAACGGAAACACCATATATTTT
>TRBV2|NA|TRBJ2-2|13|NA
CASRAGYTGELFF
TGTGCCAGCAGGGCAGGGTACACCGGGGAGCTGTTTTTT